Sequencing of this T cell receptor beta chain was carried out in a study of cytomegalovirus exposure and HLA in healthy donors. The CDR3 runs to 14 residues. Germline V gene sequence: CDR1 SGHVS, CDR2 FNYEAQ. Trimming removed 5 bases from V and 4 bases from J; junction bases left unmatched: 3. Points from the study as a whole: Later, TCR association rates were found to vary by HLA locus, highest for DRB1 and lowest for HLA-C. TCR beta chain V- and J-gene trimming was linked, in a later analysis, to a missense variant in DCLRE1C. For most TCR beta V segments, an earlier analysis put the productive rate at about 87% or about 30% of the time.

As for this clone: Its antigen is undetermined.

The PCR had 60 Vbeta and 13 Jbeta primers. The data were produced by immunoSEQ multiplex PCR, yet TCRdb's version contains in-frame clones alone and is incomplete. The sample yields about 150,000 clones, about four fifths seen once. This clonotype was sampled from a woman aged 40 to 49 in good health and CMV-seronegative. The source material was PBMCs. The chain links TRBV7-6 to TRBJ2-1; 9 bases match TRBD1. CDR3 sequence reads: CASSQTGGYNEQFF. CDR3 DNA sequence: TGTGCCAGCAGCCAGACAGGGGGTTACAATGAGCAGTTCTTC.